This TCR beta chain is drawn from a study of cytomegalovirus exposure and HLA in healthy donors. Concerning this clone: Its antigen remains unknown.

Trimming at V came to 5 bases and at J to 7 bases, leaving 6 bases not matched to a gene. Germline V gene data show CDR1 as SGHVS and CDR2 as FNYEAQ. The CDR3 extends over 15 amino acids. Overall study findings and caveats: Later analysis identified a missense DCLRE1C variant that was linked to TCR beta V- and J-gene trimming. Later examination showed HLA-associated TCR beta chains had greater clonal expansion than equally common others.

Primers: 60 Vbeta forward and 13 Jbeta reverse. The assay was immunoSEQ multiplex PCR, and TCRdb's table has in-frame clones only and misses some. The repertoire holds around 220,000 clones, with 65% to 80% as singletons. Sample: PBMCs. The sequence derives from a man aged 35 to 55 in good health and CMV-seronegative. The chain has TRBV7-6 and TRBJ1-4; TRBD1 matches 11 bases. CDR3 DNA: TGTGCCAGCAGCCCCCGGACAGGGGGCTTTGAAAAACTGTTTTTT. It translates to CASSPRTGGFEKLFF.